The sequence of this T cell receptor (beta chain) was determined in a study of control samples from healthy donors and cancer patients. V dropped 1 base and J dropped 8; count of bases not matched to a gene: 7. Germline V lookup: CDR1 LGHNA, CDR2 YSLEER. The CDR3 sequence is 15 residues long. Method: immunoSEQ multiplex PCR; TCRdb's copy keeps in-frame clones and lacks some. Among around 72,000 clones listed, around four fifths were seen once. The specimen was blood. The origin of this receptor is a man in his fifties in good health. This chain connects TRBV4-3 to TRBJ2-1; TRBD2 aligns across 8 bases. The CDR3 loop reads CASSQGSGNFDEQFF. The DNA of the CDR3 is TGCGCCAGCAGCCAAGGTAGCGGGAATTTCGATGAGCAGTTCTTC.